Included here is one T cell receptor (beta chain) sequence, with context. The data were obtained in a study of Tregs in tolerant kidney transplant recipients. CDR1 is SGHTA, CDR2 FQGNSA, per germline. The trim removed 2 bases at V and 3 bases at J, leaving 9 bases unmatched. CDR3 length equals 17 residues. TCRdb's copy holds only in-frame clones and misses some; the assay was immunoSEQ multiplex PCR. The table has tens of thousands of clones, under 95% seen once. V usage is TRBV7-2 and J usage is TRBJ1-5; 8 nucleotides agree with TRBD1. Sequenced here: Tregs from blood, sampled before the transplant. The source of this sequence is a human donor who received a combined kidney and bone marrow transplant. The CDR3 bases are TGTGCCAGCAGCTTATGGACAGGGATAGGGCTCAATCAGCCCCAGCATTTT. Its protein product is CASSLWTGIGLNQPQHF.